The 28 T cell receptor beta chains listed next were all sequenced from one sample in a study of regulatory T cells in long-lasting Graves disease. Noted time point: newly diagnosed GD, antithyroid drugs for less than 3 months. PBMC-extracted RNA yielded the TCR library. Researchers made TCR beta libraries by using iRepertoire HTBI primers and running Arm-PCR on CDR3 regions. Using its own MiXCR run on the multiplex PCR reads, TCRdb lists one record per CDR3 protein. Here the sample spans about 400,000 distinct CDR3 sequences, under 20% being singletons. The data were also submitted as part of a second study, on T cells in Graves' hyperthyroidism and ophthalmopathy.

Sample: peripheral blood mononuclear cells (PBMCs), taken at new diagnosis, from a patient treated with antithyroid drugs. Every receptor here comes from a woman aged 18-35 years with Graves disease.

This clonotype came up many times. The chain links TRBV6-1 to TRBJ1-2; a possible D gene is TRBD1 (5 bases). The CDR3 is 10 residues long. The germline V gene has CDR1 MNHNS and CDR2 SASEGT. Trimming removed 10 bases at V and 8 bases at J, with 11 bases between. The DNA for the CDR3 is TGTGCCACGCAGGCAGGGGGCTACACCTTC. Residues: CATQAGGYTF.

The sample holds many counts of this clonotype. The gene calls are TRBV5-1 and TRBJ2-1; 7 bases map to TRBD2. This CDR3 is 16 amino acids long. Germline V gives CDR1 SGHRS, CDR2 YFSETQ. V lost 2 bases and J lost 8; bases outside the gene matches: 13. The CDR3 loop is CASSFGSGGVVDEQFF. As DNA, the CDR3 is TGCGCCAGCAGCTTTGGGTCGGGGGGAGTTGTTGATGAGCAGTTCTTC.

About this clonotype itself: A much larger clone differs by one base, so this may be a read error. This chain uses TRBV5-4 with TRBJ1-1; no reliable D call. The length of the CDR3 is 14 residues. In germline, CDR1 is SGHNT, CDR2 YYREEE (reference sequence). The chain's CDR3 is CASSWALMNTQAFF. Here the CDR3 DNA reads TGTGCCAGCAGCTGGGCCCTGATGAACACTCAAGCTTTCTTT.

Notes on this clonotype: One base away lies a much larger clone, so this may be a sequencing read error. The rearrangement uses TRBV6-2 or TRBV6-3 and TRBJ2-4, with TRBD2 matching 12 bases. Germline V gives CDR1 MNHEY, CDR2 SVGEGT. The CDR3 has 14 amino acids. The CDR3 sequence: CVSSDGASGRAWYF. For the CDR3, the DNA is TGTGTCAGCAGTGATGGGGCTAGCGGGAGGGCCTGGTACTTC.

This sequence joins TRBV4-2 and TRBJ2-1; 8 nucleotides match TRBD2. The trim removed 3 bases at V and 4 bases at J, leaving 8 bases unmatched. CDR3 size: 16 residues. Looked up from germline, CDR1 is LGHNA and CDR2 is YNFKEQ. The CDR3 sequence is CASSQDTSGGYNEQFF. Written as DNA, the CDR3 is TGTGCCAGCAGCCAGGATACTAGCGGAGGATACAATGAGCAGTTCTTC.

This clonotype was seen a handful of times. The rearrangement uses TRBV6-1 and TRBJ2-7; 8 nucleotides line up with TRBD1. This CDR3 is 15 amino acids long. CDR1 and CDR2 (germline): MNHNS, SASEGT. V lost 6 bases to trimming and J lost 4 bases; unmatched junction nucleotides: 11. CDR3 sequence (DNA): TGTGCCAGCAGCCGTGACAGGGGCCCCTCTTACGAGCAGTACTTC. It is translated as CASSRDRGPSYEQYF.

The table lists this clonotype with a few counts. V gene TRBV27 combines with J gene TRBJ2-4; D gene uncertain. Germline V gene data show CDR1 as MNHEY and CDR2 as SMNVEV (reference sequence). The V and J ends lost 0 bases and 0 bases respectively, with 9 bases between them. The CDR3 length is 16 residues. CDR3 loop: CASSLSASLAKNIQYF. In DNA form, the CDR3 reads TGTGCCAGCAGTTTATCGGCCTCTCTAGCCAAAAACATTCAGTACTTC.

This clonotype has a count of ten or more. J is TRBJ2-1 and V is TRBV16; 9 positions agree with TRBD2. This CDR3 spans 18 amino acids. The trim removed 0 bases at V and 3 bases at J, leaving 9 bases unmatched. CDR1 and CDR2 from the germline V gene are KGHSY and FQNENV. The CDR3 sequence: CASSQSVVAGASYNEQFF. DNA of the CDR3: TGTGCCAGCAGCCAATCCGTGGTAGCGGGGGCTAGCTACAATGAGCAGTTCTTC.

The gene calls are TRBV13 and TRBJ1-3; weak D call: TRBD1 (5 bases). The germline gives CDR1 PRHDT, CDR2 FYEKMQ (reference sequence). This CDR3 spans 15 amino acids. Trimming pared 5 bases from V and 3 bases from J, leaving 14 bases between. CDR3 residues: CASSLLRGVGNTIYF. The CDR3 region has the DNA TGTGCCAGCAGCCTCTTGAGGGGTGTTGGAAACACCATATATTTT.

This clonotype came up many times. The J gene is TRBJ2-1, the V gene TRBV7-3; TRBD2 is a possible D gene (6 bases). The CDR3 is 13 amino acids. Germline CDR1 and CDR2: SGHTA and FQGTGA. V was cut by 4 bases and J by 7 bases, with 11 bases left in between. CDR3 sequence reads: CASSSHGGNEQFF. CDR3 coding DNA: TGTGCCAGCAGCTCCCATGGGGGGAATGAGCAGTTCTTC.

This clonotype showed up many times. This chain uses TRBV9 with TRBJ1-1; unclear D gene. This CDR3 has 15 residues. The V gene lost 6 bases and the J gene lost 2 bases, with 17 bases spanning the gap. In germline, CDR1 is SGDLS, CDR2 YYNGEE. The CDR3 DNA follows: TGTGCCAGCACTCCCCGAGGATTTGTAAACACTGAAGCTTTCTTT. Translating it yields CASTPRGFVNTEAFF.

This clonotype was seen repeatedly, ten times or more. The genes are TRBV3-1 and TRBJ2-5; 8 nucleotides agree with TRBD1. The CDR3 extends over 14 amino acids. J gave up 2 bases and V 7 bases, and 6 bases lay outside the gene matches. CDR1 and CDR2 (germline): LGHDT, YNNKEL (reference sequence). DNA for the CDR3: TGTGCCAGCAACCTGGACAGGGTACAAGAGACCCAGTACTTC. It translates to CASNLDRVQETQYF.

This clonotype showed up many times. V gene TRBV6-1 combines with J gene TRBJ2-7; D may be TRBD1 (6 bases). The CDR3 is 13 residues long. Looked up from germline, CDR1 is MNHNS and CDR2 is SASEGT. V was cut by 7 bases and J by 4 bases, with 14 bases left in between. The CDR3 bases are TGTGCCAGCAAGAGGACAGATAATTACGAGCAGTACTTC. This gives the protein CASKRTDNYEQYF.

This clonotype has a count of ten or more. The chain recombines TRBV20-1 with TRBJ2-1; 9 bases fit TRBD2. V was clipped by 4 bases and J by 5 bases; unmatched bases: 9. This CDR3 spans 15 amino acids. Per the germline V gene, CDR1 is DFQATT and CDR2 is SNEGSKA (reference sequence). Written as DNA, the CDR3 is TGCAGTGCTACTGCCGGGACTAGCAGCCACAATGAGCAGTTCTTC. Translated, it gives CSATAGTSSHNEQFF.

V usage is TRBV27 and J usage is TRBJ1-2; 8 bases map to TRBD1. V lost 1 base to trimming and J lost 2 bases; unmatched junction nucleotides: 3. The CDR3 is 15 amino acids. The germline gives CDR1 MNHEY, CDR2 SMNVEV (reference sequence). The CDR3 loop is CASSLWGQENYGYTF. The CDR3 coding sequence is TGTGCCAGCAGTTTATGGGGACAGGAGAACTATGGCTACACCTTC.

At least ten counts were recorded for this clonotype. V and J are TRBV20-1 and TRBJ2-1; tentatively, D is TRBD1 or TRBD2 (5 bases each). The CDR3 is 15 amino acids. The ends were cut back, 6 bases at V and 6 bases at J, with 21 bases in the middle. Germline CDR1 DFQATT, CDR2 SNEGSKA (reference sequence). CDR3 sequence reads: CSALNFLGAGNEQFF. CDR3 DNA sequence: TGCAGTGCCCTGAACTTTTTAGGGGCGGGCAATGAGCAGTTCTTC.

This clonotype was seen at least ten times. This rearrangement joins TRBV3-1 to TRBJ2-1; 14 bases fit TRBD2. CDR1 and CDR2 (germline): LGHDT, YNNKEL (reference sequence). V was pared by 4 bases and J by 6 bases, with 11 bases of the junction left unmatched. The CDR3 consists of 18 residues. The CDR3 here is CASSPFGGLAGVVNEQFF. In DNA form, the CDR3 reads TGTGCCAGCAGCCCCTTTGGGGGACTAGCGGGAGTAGTCAATGAGCAGTTCTTC.

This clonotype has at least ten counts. The CDR3 bases are TGTGCCAGCAAACGAGGAGGGGAAGGATTCTACGAGCAGTACTTC. Translating gives CASKRGGEGFYEQYF. The V and J genes are TRBV7-9 and TRBJ2-7, with a possible D match to TRBD2 (6 bases). Looked up from germline, CDR1 is SEHNR and CDR2 is FQNEAQ (reference sequence). The CDR3 runs to 15 residues. Trimming pared 7 bases from V and 3 bases from J, leaving 19 bases between.

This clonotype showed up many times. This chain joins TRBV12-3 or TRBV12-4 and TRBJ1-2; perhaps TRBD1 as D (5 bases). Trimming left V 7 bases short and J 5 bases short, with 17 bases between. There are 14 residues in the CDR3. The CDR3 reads CASTRTRAGYGYTF. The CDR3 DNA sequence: TGTGCCAGCACTCGGACCAGGGCAGGATATGGCTACACCTTC.

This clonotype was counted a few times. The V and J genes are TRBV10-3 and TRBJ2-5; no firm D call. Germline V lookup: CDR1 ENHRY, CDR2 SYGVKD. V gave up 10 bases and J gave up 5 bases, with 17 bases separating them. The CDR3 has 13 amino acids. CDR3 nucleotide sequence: TGTGCCACCCTAGGTGACCCCGGGGAGACCCAGTACTTC. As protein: CATLGDPGETQYF.

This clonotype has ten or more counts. The CDR3 spells CASSRGQVNTEAFF. The CDR3, as DNA: TGTGCCAGCAGTCGGGGACAAGTGAACACTGAAGCTTTCTTT. The chain combines TRBV12-3 or TRBV12-4 with TRBJ1-1, with D perhaps matching TRBD1 (6 bases). The V end was cut by 5 bases, the J end by 0 bases, with 10 bases between. The CDR3 totals 14 residues.

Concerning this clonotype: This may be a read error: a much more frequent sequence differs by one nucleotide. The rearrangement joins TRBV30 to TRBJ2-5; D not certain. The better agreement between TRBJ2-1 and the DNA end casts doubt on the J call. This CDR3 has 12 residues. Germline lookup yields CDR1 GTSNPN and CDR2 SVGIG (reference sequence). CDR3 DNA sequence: TGTGCCTGGAGTGTATCTCGGCATGGGCAGTTCTTC. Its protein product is CAWSVSRHGQFF.

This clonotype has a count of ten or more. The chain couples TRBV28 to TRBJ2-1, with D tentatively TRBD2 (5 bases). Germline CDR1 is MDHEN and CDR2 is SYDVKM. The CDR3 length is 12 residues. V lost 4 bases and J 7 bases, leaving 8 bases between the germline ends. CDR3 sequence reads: CASSWTWNEQFF. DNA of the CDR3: TGTGCCAGCAGTTGGACTTGGAATGAGCAGTTCTTC.

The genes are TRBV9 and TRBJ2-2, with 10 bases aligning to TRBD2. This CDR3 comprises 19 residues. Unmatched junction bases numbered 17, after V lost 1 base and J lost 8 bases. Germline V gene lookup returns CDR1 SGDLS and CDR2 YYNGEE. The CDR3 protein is CASSVPSGGVSLNPGELFF. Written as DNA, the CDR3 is TGTGCCAGCAGCGTACCCAGCGGGGGGGTTTCCTTGAATCCGGGGGAGCTGTTTTTT.

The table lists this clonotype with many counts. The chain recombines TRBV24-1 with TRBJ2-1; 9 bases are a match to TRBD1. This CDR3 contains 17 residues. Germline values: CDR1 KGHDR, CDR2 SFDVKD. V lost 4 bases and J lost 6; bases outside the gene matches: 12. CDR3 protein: CATSETTNRGLGNEQFF. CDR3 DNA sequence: TGTGCCACCAGTGAAACAACGAACAGGGGGCTAGGCAATGAGCAGTTCTTC.

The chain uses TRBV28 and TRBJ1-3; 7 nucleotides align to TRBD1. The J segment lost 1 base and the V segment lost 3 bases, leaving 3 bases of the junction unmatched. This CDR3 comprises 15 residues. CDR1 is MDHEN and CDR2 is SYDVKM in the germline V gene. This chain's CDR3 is CASSFRRGSGNTIYF. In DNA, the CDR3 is TGTGCCAGCAGTTTTCGCAGGGGGTCTGGAAACACCATATATTTT.

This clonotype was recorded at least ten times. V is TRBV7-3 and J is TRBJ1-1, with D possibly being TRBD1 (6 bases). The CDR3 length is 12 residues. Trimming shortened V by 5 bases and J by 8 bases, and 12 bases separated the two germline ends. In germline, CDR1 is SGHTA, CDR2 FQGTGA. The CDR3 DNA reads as TGTGCCAGCAGCCCAGGGGATGCCGAAGCTTTCTTT. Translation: CASSPGDAEAFF.

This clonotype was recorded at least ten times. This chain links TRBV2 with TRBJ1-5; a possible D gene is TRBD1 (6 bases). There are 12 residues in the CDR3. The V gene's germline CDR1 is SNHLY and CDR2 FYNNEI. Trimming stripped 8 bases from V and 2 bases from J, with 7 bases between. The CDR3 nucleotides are TGTGCCAGCCGACAGGGCAATCAGCCCCAGCATTTT. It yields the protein CASRQGNQPQHF.